This paragraph covers one TCR beta chain sequence. Its antigen is as yet unknown. TCRdb's table, derived via immunoSEQ multiplex PCR, lists solely in-frame clones and lacks some. The table lists approximately 50,000 clones, 70% to 90% of them singletons, with 11% to 15% in the top ten. This entry is derived from a study of OX40 agonist ivuxolimab in advanced cancers. Across the study: Patients received ivuxolimab, an intravenous treatment, every 2 weeks at 0.01 to 10 mg/kg. Study-wide results and caveats: Dose levels from 0.1 to 3.0 mg/kg saw CD4+ and CD8+ blood T cells expand clonally by week 6.

The CDR3 runs 12 residues. Germline CDR1 reads LGHNT; CDR2 reads FRNRAP. Trimming pared 2 bases from V and 5 bases from J, leaving 7 bases between. The sequencing used CD4+ or CD8+ T cells sorted from blood, collected in a trial of the OX40 agonist ivuxolimab. The chain couples TRBV12-5 to TRBJ2-7, with D perhaps TRBD1 or TRBD2 (5 bases each). The sequence derives from an adult with an advanced solid tumor such as melanoma, head and neck, liver or kidney cancer. CDR3 bases: TGTGCTAGTGGTTTGAGAGGGGACGAGCAGTACTTC. Amino acid sequence: CASGLRGDEQYF.